The 9 T cell receptor beta chains given below trace back to one sample, sequenced in a study of blood T cell repertoires in COVID-19. The method was immunoSEQ multiplex PCR; TCRdb's version includes in-frame clones alone and lacks a portion of them. The sample contains 250,000 to 300,000 clones, about 90% of which appear only once. The sample taken for sequencing was PBMCs or T cells enriched from blood (not recorded which). These receptors came from a woman between 55 and 75 years old who had recovered from COVID-19.

V and J are TRBV3-1 (or the pseudogene TRBV3-2) and TRBJ2-1; 7 nucleotides align to TRBD2. The CDR3 is 17 amino acids. J lost 6 bases, V lost 3 bases, and 14 bases had no gene match. Germline V gene sequence: CDR1 LGHDT, CDR2 YNNKEL (reference sequence). The CDR3 sequence: CASSQIRGLRRSNEQFF. In DNA form, the CDR3 reads TGTGCCAGCAGCCAGATCCGGGGACTAAGGCGTTCCAATGAGCAGTTCTTC.

This sequence joins TRBV27 and TRBJ2-1; 10 bases are shared with TRBD2. Germline V CDR1 and CDR2: MNHEY, SMNVEV (reference sequence). With V trimmed by 6 bases and J by 3 bases, 11 bases remained unmatched. This CDR3 has 17 amino acids. The CDR3 region is CASRGLGLAESYNEQFF. The CDR3 DNA reads as TGTGCCAGCAGAGGACTTGGACTAGCGGAGAGCTACAATGAGCAGTTCTTC.

This chain connects TRBV5-1 to TRBJ2-3; D ambiguous. This CDR3 has 14 amino acids. From germline, CDR1 is SGHRS and CDR2 YFSETQ. V lost 1 base and J lost 2, with 8 bases in between. CDR3 loop: CASSLYLYTDTQYF. The CDR3 DNA sequence: TGCGCCAGCAGCTTGTATCTGTACACAGATACGCAGTATTTT.

The CDR3, as DNA: TGTGCCACCAGTGATTCTACCCGCTACTATTCTGGGGCCAACGTCCTGACTTTC. This encodes CATSDSTRYYSGANVLTF. The chain recombines TRBV24-1 with TRBJ2-6; D unresolved. This CDR3 region has 18 residues. Germline loops: CDR1 KGHDR, CDR2 SFDVKD. The ends were cut back, 2 bases at V and 1 base at J, with 14 bases in the middle.

This chain connects TRBV15 to TRBJ1-1, with a possible D match to TRBD1 (5 bases). Deletions cut 1 base from V and 4 bases from J, with 10 bases between. The CDR3 totals 14 residues. CDR1 and CDR2 (germline): LNHNV, YYDKDF (reference sequence). The CDR3 loop reads CATSRAQGSTEAFF. CDR3 in DNA: TGTGCCACCAGCAGAGCTCAGGGTTCCACTGAAGCTTTCTTT.

The chain has TRBV10-1 and TRBJ1-1, with a tentative D call TRBD1 (5 bases). From germline, CDR1 is WNHNN and CDR2 SYGVQD (reference sequence). V shed 6 bases and J shed 3 bases, with 14 bases lying between them. This CDR3 has 14 residues. The CDR3 here is CASSSGPRDTEAFF. In nucleotides, the CDR3 is TGCGCCAGCAGCTCAGGGCCACGGGACACTGAAGCTTTCTTT.

The chain links TRBV5-4 to TRBJ2-2, with TRBD1 as a possible D gene (6 bases). The V end lost 3 bases, the J end lost 3 bases, and 9 bases lay between the germline ends. CDR1 SGHNT and CDR2 YYREEE come from the germline V gene (reference sequence). The CDR3 spans 14 residues. CDR3 in amino acids: CASSSTGYTGELFF. CDR3 bases: TGTGCCAGCAGCTCCACAGGGTACACCGGGGAGCTGTTTTTT.

This clone occurred once. The chain joins TRBV3-1 (or the pseudogene TRBV3-2) to TRBJ1-2; the D is unclear. The CDR3 contains 12 residues. Trimming left V 4 bases short and J 7 bases short, with 10 bases between. Germline V gives CDR1 LGHDT, CDR2 YNNKEL (reference sequence). The CDR3 nucleotides read TGTGCCAGCAGCCCGGCGGGGAGTGGCTACACCTTC. Translated: CASSPAGSGYTF.

The chain recombines TRBV30 with TRBJ1-2; TRBD1 aligns across 7 bases. Per the germline V gene, CDR1 is GTSNPN and CDR2 is SVGIG (reference sequence). Germline trimming cut 3 bases from V and 0 bases from J; bases unmatched to any gene: 1. This CDR3 region has 13 residues. The DNA of the CDR3 is TGTGCCTGGAGGGGACAGTCTAACTATGGCTACACCTTC. Its translation: CAWRGQSNYGYTF. Variable domain in full (rest from reference TRBV30 and TRBJ1-2): SQTIHQWPATLVQPVGSPLSLECTVEGTSNPNLYWYRQAAGRGLQLLFYSVGIGQISSEVPQNLSASRPQDRQFILSSKKLLLSDSGFYLCAWRGQSNYGYTFGSGTRLTVV.